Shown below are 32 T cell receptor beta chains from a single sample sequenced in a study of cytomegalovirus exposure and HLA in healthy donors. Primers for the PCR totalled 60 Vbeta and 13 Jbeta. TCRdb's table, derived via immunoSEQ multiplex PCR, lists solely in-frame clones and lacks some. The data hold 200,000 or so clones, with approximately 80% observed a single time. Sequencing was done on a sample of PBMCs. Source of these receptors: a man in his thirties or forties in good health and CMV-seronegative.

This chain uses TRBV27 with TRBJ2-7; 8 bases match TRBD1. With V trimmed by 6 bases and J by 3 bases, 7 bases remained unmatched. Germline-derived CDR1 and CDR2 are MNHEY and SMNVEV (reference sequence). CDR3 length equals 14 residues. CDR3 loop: CASSPGQGNYEQYF. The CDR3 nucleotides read TGTGCCAGCAGCCCCGGACAGGGTAACTACGAGCAGTACTTC.

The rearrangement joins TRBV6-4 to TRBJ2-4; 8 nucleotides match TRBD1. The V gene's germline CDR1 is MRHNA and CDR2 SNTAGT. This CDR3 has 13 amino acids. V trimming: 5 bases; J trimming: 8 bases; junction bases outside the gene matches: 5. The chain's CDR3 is CASSIDRGDIQYF. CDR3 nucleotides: TGTGCCAGCAGTATTGACAGGGGAGACATTCAGTACTTC.

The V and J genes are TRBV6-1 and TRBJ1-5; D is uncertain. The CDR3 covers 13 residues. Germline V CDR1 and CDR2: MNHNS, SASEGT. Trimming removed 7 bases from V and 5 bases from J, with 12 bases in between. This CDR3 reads CASNRGSDQPQHF. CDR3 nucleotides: TGTGCCAGCAACCGGGGAAGCGATCAGCCCCAGCATTTT.

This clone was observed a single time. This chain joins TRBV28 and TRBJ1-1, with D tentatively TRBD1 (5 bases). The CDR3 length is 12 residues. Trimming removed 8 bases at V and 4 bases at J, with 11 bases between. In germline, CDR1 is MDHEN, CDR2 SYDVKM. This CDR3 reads CASAIRVTEAFF. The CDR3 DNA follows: TGTGCCAGCGCTATCAGGGTCACTGAAGCTTTCTTT.

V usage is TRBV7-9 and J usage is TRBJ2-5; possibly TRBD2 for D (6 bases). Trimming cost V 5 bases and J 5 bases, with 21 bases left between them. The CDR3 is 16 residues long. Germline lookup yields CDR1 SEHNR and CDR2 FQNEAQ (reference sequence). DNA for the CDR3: TGTGCCAGCAGCCGACTCTCGGGACTGCGGGCGGAGACCCAGTACTTC. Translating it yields CASSRLSGLRAETQYF.

The CDR3 is CATSGPDRGGETQYF. In nucleotides, the CDR3 is TGTGCCACCAGCGGCCCGGACAGGGGGGGCGAGACCCAGTACTTC. The chain uses TRBV15 and TRBJ2-5; TRBD1 matches at 10 bases. The CDR3 is made up of 15 amino acids. Germline V gene data show CDR1 as LNHNV and CDR2 as YYDKDF (reference sequence). With 5 bases clipped from V and 5 bases from J, the junction kept 8 bases outside the gene matches.

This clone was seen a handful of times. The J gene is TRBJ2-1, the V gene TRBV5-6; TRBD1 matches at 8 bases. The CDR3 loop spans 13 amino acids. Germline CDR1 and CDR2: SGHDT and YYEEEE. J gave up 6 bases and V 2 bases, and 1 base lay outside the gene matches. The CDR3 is CASSFQGANEQFF. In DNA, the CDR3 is TGTGCCAGCAGCTTCCAGGGGGCCAATGAGCAGTTCTTC.

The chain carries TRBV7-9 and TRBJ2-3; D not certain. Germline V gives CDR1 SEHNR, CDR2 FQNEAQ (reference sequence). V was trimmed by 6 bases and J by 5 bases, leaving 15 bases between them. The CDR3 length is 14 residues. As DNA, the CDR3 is TGTGCCAGCAGACTTTCCCCGGAGCGAGATACGCAGTATTTT. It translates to CASRLSPERDTQYF.

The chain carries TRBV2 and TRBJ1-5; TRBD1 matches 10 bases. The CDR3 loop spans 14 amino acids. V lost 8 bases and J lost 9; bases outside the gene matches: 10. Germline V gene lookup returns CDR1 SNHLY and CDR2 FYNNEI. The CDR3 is CASAPGQGFSPQHF. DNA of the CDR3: TGTGCCAGCGCTCCGGGACAGGGGTTTTCGCCCCAGCATTTT.

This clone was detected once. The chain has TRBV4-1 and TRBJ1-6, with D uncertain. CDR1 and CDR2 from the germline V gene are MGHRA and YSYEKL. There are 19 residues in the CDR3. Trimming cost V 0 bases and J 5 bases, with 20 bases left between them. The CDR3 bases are TGCGCCAGCAGCCAAGATCCGCCCGGGGAGGCTTCGAATAATTCACCCCTCCACTTT. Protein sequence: CASSQDPPGEASNNSPLHF.

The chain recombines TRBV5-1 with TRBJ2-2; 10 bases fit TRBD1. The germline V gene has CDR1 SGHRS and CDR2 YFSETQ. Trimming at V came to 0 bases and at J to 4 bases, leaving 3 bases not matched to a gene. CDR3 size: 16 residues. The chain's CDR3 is CASSLGQGAPTGELFF. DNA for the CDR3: TGCGCCAGCAGCTTGGGACAGGGGGCCCCCACCGGGGAGCTGTTTTTT.

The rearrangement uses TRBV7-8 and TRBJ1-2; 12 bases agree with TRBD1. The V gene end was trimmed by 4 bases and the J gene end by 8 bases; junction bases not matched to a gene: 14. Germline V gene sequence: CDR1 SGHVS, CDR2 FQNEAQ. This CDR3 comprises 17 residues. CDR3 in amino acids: CASSSRDRGLLGPGYTF. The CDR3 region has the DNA TGTGCCAGCAGCTCCCGGGACAGGGGGCTATTGGGGCCCGGCTACACCTTC. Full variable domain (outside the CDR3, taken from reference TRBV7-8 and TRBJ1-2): GAGVSQSPRYKVAKRGQDVALRCDPISGHVSLFWYQQALGQGPEFLTYFQNEAQLDKSGLPSDRFFAERPEGSVSTLKIQRTQQEDSAVYLCASSSRDRGLLGPGYTFGSGTRLTVV.

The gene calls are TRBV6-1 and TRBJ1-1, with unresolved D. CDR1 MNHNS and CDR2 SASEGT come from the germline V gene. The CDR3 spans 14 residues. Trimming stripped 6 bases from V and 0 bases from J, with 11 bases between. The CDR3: CASSVYEVNTEAFF. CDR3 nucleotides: TGTGCCAGCAGCGTGTATGAGGTGAACACTGAAGCTTTCTTT.

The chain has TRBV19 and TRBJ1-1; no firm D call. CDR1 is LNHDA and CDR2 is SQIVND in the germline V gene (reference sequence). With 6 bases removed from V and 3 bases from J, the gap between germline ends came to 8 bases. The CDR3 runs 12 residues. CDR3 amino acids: CASRGGYTEAFF. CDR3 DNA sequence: TGTGCCAGTAGGGGCGGGTACACTGAAGCTTTCTTT.

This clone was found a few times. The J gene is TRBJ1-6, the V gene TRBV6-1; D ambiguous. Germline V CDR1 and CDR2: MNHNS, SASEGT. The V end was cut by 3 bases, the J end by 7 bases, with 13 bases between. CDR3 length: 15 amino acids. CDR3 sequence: CASSDAGRGNSPLHF. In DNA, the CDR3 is TGTGCCAGCAGTGATGCTGGCCGAGGCAATTCACCCCTCCACTTT.

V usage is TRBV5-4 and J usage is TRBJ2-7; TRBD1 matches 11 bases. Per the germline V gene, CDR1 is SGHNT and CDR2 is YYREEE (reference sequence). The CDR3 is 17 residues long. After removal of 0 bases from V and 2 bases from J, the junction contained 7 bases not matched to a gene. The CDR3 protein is CASSLGTGGLPTYEQYF. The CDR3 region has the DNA TGTGCCAGCAGCTTGGGGACAGGGGGCCTACCTACCTACGAGCAGTACTTC.

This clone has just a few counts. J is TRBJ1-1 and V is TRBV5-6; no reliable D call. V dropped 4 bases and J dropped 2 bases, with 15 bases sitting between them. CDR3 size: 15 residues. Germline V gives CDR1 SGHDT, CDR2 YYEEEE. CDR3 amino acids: CASSGPRDLNTEAFF. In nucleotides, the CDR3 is TGTGCCAGCAGCGGACCACGGGATCTTAACACTGAAGCTTTCTTT.

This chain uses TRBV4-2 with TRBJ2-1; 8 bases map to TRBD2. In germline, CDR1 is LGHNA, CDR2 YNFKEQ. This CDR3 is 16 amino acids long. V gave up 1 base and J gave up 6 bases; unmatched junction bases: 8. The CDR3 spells CASSQGQRGLINEQFF. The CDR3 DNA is TGTGCCAGCAGCCAAGGTCAGCGGGGGCTCATCAATGAGCAGTTCTTC.

CDR3 residues: CASGRDYEQYF. The CDR3 region has the DNA TGTGCCAGCGGGAGAGACTACGAGCAGTACTTC. V usage is TRBV2 and J usage is TRBJ2-7, with D tentatively TRBD2 (5 bases). V was pared by 8 bases and J by 3 bases, with 8 bases between. The CDR3 length is 11 residues. Germline CDR1 is SNHLY and CDR2 is FYNNEI. The full variable domain, its missing parts supplied by reference TRBV2 and TRBJ2-7, is EPEVTQTPSHQVTQMGQEVILRCVPISNHLYFYWYRQILGQKVEFLVSFYNNEISEKSEIFDDQFSVERPDGSNFTLKIRSTKLEDSAMYFCASGRDYEQYFGPGTRLTVT.

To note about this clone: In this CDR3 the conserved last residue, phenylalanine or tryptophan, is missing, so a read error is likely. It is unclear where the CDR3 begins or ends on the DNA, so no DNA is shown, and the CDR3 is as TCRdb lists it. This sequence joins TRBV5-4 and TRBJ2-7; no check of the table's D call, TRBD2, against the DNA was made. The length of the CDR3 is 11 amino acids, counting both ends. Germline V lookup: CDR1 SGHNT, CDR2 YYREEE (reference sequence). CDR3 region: CASSPQKAKFL.

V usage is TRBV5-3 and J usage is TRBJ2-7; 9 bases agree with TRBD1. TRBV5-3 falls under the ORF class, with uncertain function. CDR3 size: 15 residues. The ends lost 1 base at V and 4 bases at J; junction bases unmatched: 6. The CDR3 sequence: CARSLQGQGFYEQYF. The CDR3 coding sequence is TGTGCCAGAAGCTTGCAGGGACAGGGTTTTTACGAGCAGTACTTC.

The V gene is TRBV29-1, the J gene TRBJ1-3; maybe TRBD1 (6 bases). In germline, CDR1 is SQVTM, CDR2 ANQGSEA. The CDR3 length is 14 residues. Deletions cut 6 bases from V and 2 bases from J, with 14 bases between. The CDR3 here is CSVIGGAAGNTIYF. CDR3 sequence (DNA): TGCAGCGTCATAGGGGGGGCAGCTGGAAACACCATATATTTT.

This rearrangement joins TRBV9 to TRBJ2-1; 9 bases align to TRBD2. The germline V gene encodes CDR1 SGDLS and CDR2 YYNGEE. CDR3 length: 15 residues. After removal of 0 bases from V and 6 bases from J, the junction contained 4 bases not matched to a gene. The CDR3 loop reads CASSVDGGGANEQFF. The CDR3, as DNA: TGTGCCAGCAGCGTAGATGGCGGGGGGGCCAATGAGCAGTTCTTC. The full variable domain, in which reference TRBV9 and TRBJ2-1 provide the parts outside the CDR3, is DSGVTQTPKHLITATGQRVTLRCSPRSGDLSVYWYQQSLDQGLQFLIQYYNGEERAKGNILERFSAQQFPDLHSELNLSSLELGDSALYFCASSVDGGGANEQFFGPGTRLTVL.

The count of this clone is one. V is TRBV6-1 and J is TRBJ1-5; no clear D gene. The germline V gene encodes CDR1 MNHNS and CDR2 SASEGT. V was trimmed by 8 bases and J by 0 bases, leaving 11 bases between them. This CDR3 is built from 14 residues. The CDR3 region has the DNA TGTGCCAGCTTCAATCACTATAGCAATCAGCCCCAGCATTTT. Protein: CASFNHYSNQPQHF.

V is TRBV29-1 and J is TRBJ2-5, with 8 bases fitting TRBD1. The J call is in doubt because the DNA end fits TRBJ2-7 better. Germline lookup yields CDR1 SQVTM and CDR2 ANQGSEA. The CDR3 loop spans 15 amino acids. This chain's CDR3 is CSVEDAGQGYYEQYF. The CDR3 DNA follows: TGCAGCGTTGAAGATGCAGGACAGGGATACTACGAGCAGTACTTC.

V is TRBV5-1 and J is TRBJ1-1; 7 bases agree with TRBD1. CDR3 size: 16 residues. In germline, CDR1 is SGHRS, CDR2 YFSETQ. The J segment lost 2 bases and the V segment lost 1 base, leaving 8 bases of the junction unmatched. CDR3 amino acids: CASSLWAGGVNTEAFF. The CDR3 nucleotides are TGCGCCAGCAGCTTGTGGGCAGGGGGAGTCAACACTGAAGCTTTCTTT.

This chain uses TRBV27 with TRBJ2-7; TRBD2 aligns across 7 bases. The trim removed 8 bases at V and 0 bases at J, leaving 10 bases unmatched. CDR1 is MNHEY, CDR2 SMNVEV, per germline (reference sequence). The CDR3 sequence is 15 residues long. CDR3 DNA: TGTGCCAGCGCCCCTCGACGGACTAGCTCCTACGAGCAGTACTTC. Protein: CASAPRRTSSYEQYF.

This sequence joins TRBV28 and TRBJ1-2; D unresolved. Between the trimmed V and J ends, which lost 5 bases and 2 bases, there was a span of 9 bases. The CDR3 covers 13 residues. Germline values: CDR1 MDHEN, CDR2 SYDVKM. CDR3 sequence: CASSSGLNYGYTF. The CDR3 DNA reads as TGTGCCAGCAGTAGTGGTCTAAACTATGGCTACACCTTC.

This CDR3 is CASSGRDRGTTNEKLFF. In DNA, the CDR3 is TGTGCCAGCAGTGGACGGGACAGGGGGACAACTAATGAAAAACTGTTTTTT. This chain links TRBV2 with TRBJ1-4; 11 bases match TRBD1. The CDR3 length is 17 residues. Trimming removed 4 bases from V and 0 bases from J; junction bases left unmatched: 4. Germline-derived CDR1 and CDR2 are SNHLY and FYNNEI.

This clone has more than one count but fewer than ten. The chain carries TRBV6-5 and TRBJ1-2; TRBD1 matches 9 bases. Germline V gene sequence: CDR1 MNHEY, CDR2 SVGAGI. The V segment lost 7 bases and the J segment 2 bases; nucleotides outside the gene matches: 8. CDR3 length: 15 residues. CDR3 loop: CASTIDRGRNYGYTF. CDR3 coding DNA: TGTGCCAGCACCATCGACAGGGGGAGGAACTATGGCTACACCTTC.

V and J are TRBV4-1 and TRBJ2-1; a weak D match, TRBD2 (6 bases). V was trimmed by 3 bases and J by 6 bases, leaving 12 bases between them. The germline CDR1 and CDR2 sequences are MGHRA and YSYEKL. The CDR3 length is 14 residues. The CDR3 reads CASSQAGRFNEQFF. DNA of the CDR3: TGCGCCAGCAGCCAGGCAGGGAGGTTCAATGAGCAGTTCTTC.

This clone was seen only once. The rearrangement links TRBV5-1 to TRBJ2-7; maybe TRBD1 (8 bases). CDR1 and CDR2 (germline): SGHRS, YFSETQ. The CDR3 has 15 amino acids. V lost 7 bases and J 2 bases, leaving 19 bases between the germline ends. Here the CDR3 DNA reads TGCGCCAGCCGCCAACAGGGGGGGGACACCTACGAGCAGTACTTC. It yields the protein CASRQQGGDTYEQYF.